Listed here are 5 T cell receptor beta chains from one sample, sequenced in a study of T cells in Graves' hyperthyroidism and ophthalmopathy. Using RNA transcripts as the source, TCR beta CDR3 regions were amplified. When the TCR CDR3 underwent first-round RT-PCR, the HTBI primer set was used. Each CDR3 protein gets one entry after TCRdb re-called the multiplex PCR reads with MiXCR. The sample has 300,000 to 350,000 distinct CDR3 sequences, about 21% seen once. Sequences were obtained from blood. These receptor sequences come from a woman between 45 and 65 years old with Graves' hyperthyroidism.

This clonotype was detected only a few times. This sequence joins TRBV6-2 or TRBV6-3 and TRBJ2-1, with a weak D call TRBD1 (7 bases). Germline assignment: CDR1 MNHEY and CDR2 SVGEGT. The CDR3 runs to 16 residues. Deletions cut 0 bases from V and 8 bases from J, with 17 bases between. CDR3 DNA sequence: TGTGCCAGCAGTTACTCACCAGGGGGGTATGGGGATGAGCAGTTCTTC. Protein sequence: CASSYSPGGYGDEQFF.

This clonotype appeared many times. The chain employs TRBV28 and TRBJ1-4; TRBD1 matches at 7 bases. Germline values: CDR1 MDHEN, CDR2 SYDVKM. CDR3 length equals 15 residues. V was pared by 6 bases and J by 6 bases, with 10 bases of the junction left unmatched. For the CDR3, the DNA is TGTGCCAGCAGCCCCCCGGGTAGGGGGCATGAAAAACTGTTTTTT. It encodes CASSPPGRGHEKLFF.

The chain joins TRBV2 to TRBJ2-5; tentatively, D is TRBD2 (6 bases). This CDR3 is 13 amino acids long. Germline-derived CDR1 and CDR2 are SNHLY and FYNNEI. Trimming stripped 7 bases from V and 4 bases from J, with 13 bases between. CDR3 DNA sequence: TGTGCCAGCACTCGGGAGTCCCCAGAGACCCAGTACTTC. This gives the protein CASTRESPETQYF.

This clonotype turned up a few times. The J gene is TRBJ2-2, the V gene TRBV6-1; D unclear. The V and J ends lost 6 bases and 1 base respectively, with 3 bases between them. Germline assignment: CDR1 MNHNS and CDR2 SASEGT. CDR3 length: 12 amino acids. CDR3 amino acids: CASRQNTGELFF. DNA for the CDR3: TGTGCCAGCAGGCAGAACACCGGGGAGCTGTTTTTT.

CDR3 residues: CASSYSPVERGGPDTQYF. CDR3 DNA sequence: TGTGCCAGCAGTTACTCCCCGGTGGAGCGGGGGGGCCCAGATACGCAGTATTTT. The chain combines TRBV6-2 or TRBV6-3 with TRBJ2-3, with 10 bases identical to TRBD2. In germline, CDR1 is MNHEY, CDR2 SVGEGT. J gave up 4 bases and V 0 bases, and 10 bases lay outside the gene matches. The CDR3 loop spans 18 amino acids.